These 23 T cell receptor beta chains came from one sample sequenced in a study of T-cell memory formation after mild COVID-19. TCRdb redid the calling of the 5' RACE reads with MiXCR, one entry per CDR3 protein. The sample lists over 350,000 distinct CDR3 sequences, around a sixth seen once, with under 25% in the top ten. The specimen sequenced was PBMCs or a T cell subset sorted from them (not recorded which). The source is a man aged 18-30 years who had mild COVID-19 (a few samples of this study predate the infection). Cell type and time point are not known.

Ten or more counts support this clonotype. The chain has TRBV20-1 and TRBJ1-1, with D maybe TRBD1 (6 bases). V dropped 0 bases and J dropped 4 bases, with 12 bases sitting between them. This CDR3 has 14 amino acids. The germline V gene has CDR1 DFQATT and CDR2 SNEGSKA (reference sequence). CDR3 sequence reads: CSARDPDRITEAFF. As DNA, the CDR3 is TGCAGTGCTAGAGATCCGGACAGAATCACTGAAGCTTTCTTT.

This clonotype was seen a handful of times. This rearrangement joins TRBV5-1 to TRBJ2-2, with no clear D. Germline CDR1 is SGHRS and CDR2 is YFSETQ. The CDR3 has 15 amino acids. Trimming removed 2 bases at V and 4 bases at J, with 12 bases between. The CDR3 loop reads CASSFGRPGTGELFF. In DNA, the CDR3 is TGCGCCAGCAGCTTTGGAAGGCCGGGCACCGGGGAGCTGTTTTTT.

This clonotype was detected a few times. The chain couples TRBV2 to TRBJ2-7, with TRBD2 identical over 9 bases. This CDR3 spans 15 amino acids. Germline loops: CDR1 SNHLY, CDR2 FYNNEI. V was clipped by 10 bases and J by 0 bases; unmatched bases: 10. The CDR3: CATTKVAGASYEQYV. The DNA of the CDR3 is TGTGCCACTACGAAGGTAGCGGGGGCCTCCTACGAGCAGTACGTC.

The genes are TRBV5-1 and TRBJ1-2; D may be TRBD1 (5 bases). V gave up 3 bases and J gave up 4 bases, with 16 bases separating them. This CDR3 spans 15 amino acids. CDR1 is SGHRS and CDR2 is YFSETQ in the germline V gene. Here the CDR3 DNA reads TGCGCCAGCAGCTGGACCCGGGACCGGATCTATGGCTACACCTTC. It encodes CASSWTRDRIYGYTF.

This chain joins TRBV7-2 and TRBJ1-4, with a possible D match to TRBD1 (5 bases). Germline V gene sequence: CDR1 SGHTA, CDR2 FQGNSA. This CDR3 comprises 15 residues. V was pared by 7 bases and J by 3 bases, with 15 bases between. The CDR3 sequence is CASTPSGGANEKLFF. In DNA form, the CDR3 reads TGTGCCAGCACCCCCAGTGGGGGGGCTAATGAAAAACTGTTTTTT.

This clonotype showed up just a few times. V gene TRBV7-2 combines with J gene TRBJ2-7, with TRBD1 matching over 8 bases. Trimming removed 3 bases from V and 0 bases from J; junction bases left unmatched: 10. The germline V gene has CDR1 SGHTA and CDR2 FQGNSA. The CDR3 consists of 17 residues. CDR3: CASSFGGGQESSYEQYF. As DNA, the CDR3 is TGTGCCAGCAGCTTCGGTGGGGGACAGGAAAGCTCCTACGAGCAGTACTTC.

This clonotype turned up a few times. The chain is built from TRBV12-3 or TRBV12-4 and TRBJ2-4, with TRBD2 as a possible D gene (5 bases). The CDR3 sequence is 15 residues long. Trimming left V 0 bases short and J 6 bases short, with 12 bases between. Written as DNA, the CDR3 is TGTGCCAGCAGTTTAGCGCGAGGGCCCCGAAACATTCAGTACTTC. Translating it yields CASSLARGPRNIQYF.

The V gene is TRBV3-1, the J gene TRBJ1-2, with D unresolved. V was cut by 1 base and J by 4 bases, with 10 bases left in between. This CDR3 comprises 14 residues. CDR1 is LGHDT, CDR2 YNNKEL, per germline (reference sequence). DNA for the CDR3: TGTGCCAGCAGCCAAGTGGAGTTCTCCTATGGCTACACCTTC. Its protein product is CASSQVEFSYGYTF.

This clonotype has just a few counts. The J gene is TRBJ1-3, the V gene TRBV20-1; TRBD1 might be the D (5 bases). There are 14 residues in the CDR3. Per the germline V gene, CDR1 is DFQATT and CDR2 is SNEGSKA (reference sequence). V dropped 0 bases and J dropped 3 bases, with 9 bases sitting between them. Written as DNA, the CDR3 is TGCAGTGCTAGAGATCCCCAGGGTGGAAACACCATATATTTT. It codes for CSARDPQGGNTIYF.

The CDR3 region has the DNA TGTGCCAGCAGTCTCCGGGACAGGGGGCGCGGGACCGGGGAGCTGTTTTTT. Translation gives CASSLRDRGRGTGELFF. V gene TRBV11-2 combines with J gene TRBJ2-2, with TRBD1 identical over 12 bases. Per the germline V gene, CDR1 is SGHAT and CDR2 is FQNNGV. The CDR3 covers 17 residues. V trimming: 6 bases; J trimming: 5 bases; junction bases outside the gene matches: 10.

DNA for the CDR3: TGTGCCAGCAGTTACTCGAGCAGGGTGTTATCCTATGGCTACACCTTC. Its translation: CASSYSSRVLSYGYTF. This chain joins TRBV6-2 or TRBV6-3 and TRBJ1-2; perhaps TRBD1 as D (5 bases). The CDR3 contains 16 residues. Trimming removed 0 bases at V and 4 bases at J, with 15 bases between. Per germline, CDR1 MNHEY and CDR2 SVGEGT.

The chain is built from TRBV13 and TRBJ2-7; D is uncertain. The CDR3 runs to 15 residues. Per the germline V gene, CDR1 is PRHDT and CDR2 is FYEKMQ (reference sequence). Deletions cut 7 bases from V and 2 bases from J, with 18 bases between. CDR3 sequence (DNA): TGTGCCAGCACCCTCCGTTTGTCAGGAGCCTACGAGCAGTACTTC. Protein sequence: CASTLRLSGAYEQYF. The variable domain in full, completed from reference TRBV13 and TRBJ2-7, reads AAGVIQSPRHLIKEKRETATLKCYPIPRHDTVYWYQQGPGQDPQFLISFYEKMQSDKGSIPDRFSAQQFSDYHSELNMSSLELGDSALYFCASTLRLSGAYEQYFGPGTRLTVT.

This clonotype was found a few times. V and J are TRBV28 and TRBJ2-1; D is possibly TRBD1 or TRBD2 (6 bases each). Looked up from germline, CDR1 is MDHEN and CDR2 is SYDVKM. The CDR3 spans 16 residues. Between the trimmed V and J ends, which lost 10 bases and 0 bases, there was a span of 19 bases. Here the CDR3 reads CAILPGAILSYNEQFF. CDR3 DNA: TGTGCCATCCTTCCGGGGGCAATCCTCTCCTACAATGAGCAGTTCTTC.

The chain recombines TRBV20-1 with TRBJ2-3; 8 bases line up with TRBD2. CDR3 length: 14 amino acids. Losses at the gene ends were 3 bases for V and 4 bases for J; bases not matched to a gene: 6. The germline V gene encodes CDR1 DFQATT and CDR2 SNEGSKA (reference sequence). The CDR3 DNA reads TGCAGTGCTAGCCGGCGGGGGGCCCCAGATACGCAGTATTTT. Translating it yields CSASRRGAPDTQYF.

The sample holds a few counts of this clonotype. The CDR3 spells CASSLVASYGTEAFF. The DNA for the CDR3 is TGTGCCAGCAGCTTGGTGGCCTCTTACGGGACTGAAGCTTTCTTT. V usage is TRBV5-5 and J usage is TRBJ1-1, with no clear D. This CDR3 spans 15 amino acids. V lost 0 bases and J lost 5, with 14 bases in between. CDR1 is SGHKS and CDR2 is YYEKEE in the germline V gene (reference sequence). Full variable domain (rest looked up from reference TRBV5-5 and TRBJ1-1): DAGVTQSPTHLIKTRGQQVTLRCSPISGHKSVSWYQQVLGQGPQFIFQYYEKEERGRGNFPDRFSARQFPNYSSELNVNALLLGDSALYLCASSLVASYGTEAFFGQGTRLTVV.

This clonotype was picked up a small number of times. This chain's CDR3 is CASSLASGTHTDTQYF. CDR3 coding DNA: TGCGCCAGCAGCTTGGCGAGCGGGACACACACAGATACGCAGTATTTT. The chain recombines TRBV5-1 with TRBJ2-3, with D possibly being TRBD2 (7 bases). This CDR3 is built from 16 residues. In germline, CDR1 is SGHRS, CDR2 YFSETQ. Trimming removed 0 bases at V and 2 bases at J, with 13 bases between.

There are a few counts of this clonotype. This chain connects TRBV3-1 to TRBJ2-1; D perhaps matches TRBD1 (8 bases). This CDR3 region has 15 residues. Trimming took off 0 bases at V and 6 bases at J, with 12 bases between the two ends. Germline V CDR1 and CDR2: LGHDT, YNNKEL (reference sequence). The CDR3 loop is CASSQETGEGNEQFF. DNA for the CDR3: TGTGCCAGCAGCCAAGAGACAGGGGAGGGCAATGAGCAGTTCTTC.

This clonotype has a handful of counts. The gene calls are TRBV6-5 and TRBJ2-2, with 9 bases matching TRBD2. Trimming at V came to 5 bases and at J to 4 bases, leaving 8 bases not matched to a gene. The CDR3 is made up of 16 amino acids. From germline, CDR1 is MNHEY and CDR2 SVGAGI. The DNA of the CDR3 is TGTGCCAGCAGTCATTTAGCGGGGGTGGGCACCGGGGAGCTGTTTTTT. It specifies CASSHLAGVGTGELFF.

In this sample, this clonotype turned up many times. This chain links TRBV4-1 with TRBJ1-5; D is ambiguous. CDR3 length: 13 amino acids. V lost 0 bases to trimming and J lost 5 bases, with 5 bases between them. CDR1 and CDR2 (germline): MGHRA, YSYEKL. The CDR3 loop reads CASSQENHQPQHF. CDR3 DNA: TGCGCCAGCAGCCAAGAGAACCATCAGCCCCAGCATTTT.

The chain joins TRBV12-3 or TRBV12-4 to TRBJ1-1; no clear D. V lost 7 bases to trimming and J lost 11 bases, with 14 bases between them. This CDR3 comprises 11 residues. The CDR3 nucleotides are TGTGCCAGCAATTTTCTCTCTGGGGCTTTCTTT. Translated: CASNFLSGAFF.

The V gene is TRBV29-1, the J gene TRBJ1-6; 7 nucleotides agree with TRBD1. The CDR3 contains 14 residues. CDR1 is SQVTM, CDR2 ANQGSEA, per germline. Losses at the gene ends were 5 bases for V and 9 bases for J; bases not matched to a gene: 10. The CDR3 here is CSVQLETGSSPLHF. In nucleotides, the CDR3 is TGCAGCGTTCAGCTGGAGACAGGGTCTTCACCCCTCCACTTT.

As concerns this clonotype: A read error is possible here, since a much larger clone lies one base away. Given the absence of the conserved phenylalanine or tryptophan at the CDR3 end, a read error is likely. V is TRBV7-9 and J is TRBJ2-7; TRBD2 matches 9 bases. The CDR3 is 15 amino acids. J lost 0 bases, V lost 5 bases, and 5 bases had no gene match. Germline V lookup: CDR1 SEHNR, CDR2 FQNEAQ (reference sequence). The CDR3: CASSLAGGSSYEQYL. The DNA of the CDR3 is TGTGCCAGCAGCCTCGCGGGAGGGAGCTCCTACGAGCAGTACTTA.

This clonotype was detected a few times. The chain couples TRBV4-1 to TRBJ2-7; 8 bases agree with TRBD2. After removal of 0 bases from V and 3 bases from J, the junction contained 10 bases not matched to a gene. In germline, CDR1 is MGHRA, CDR2 YSYEKL. The CDR3 spans 17 residues. CDR3 residues: CASSQEGIRGGDYEQYF. The DNA for the CDR3 is TGCGCCAGCAGCCAAGAGGGGATACGGGGGGGCGACTACGAGCAGTACTTC.